Detailed here is one TCR beta chain. Authors' processing steps: Counts of nucleated cells, estimated from reference gene primer amplification, were obtained. Using immunoSEQ multiplex PCR, the repertoire was profiled, and TCRdb retains in-frame clones only, with some absent. V and J calls and clone size are those listed in that table; D and trimming were worked out from the DNA. The repertoire holds about 150,000 clones, with about 89% as singletons. Germline values: CDR1 SGHRS, CDR2 YFSETQ. The CDR3 runs to 12 residues. The V end lost 5 bases, the J end lost 1 base, and 3 bases lay between the germline ends. This sample was taken from a study of blood T cell repertoires in COVID-19. At the level of the study: The samples span acute and convalescent COVID-19 from the United States, Italy and Spain. T cells, B-cell-depleted T cells, or PBMCs provided the cDNA or gDNA that served as material.

Sample: peripheral blood. The sequence derives from a man aged 45-65 years with acute or convalescent COVID-19. The chain links TRBV5-1 to TRBJ2-2; D gene uncertain. The CDR3 loop is CASSKNTGELFF. For the CDR3, the DNA is TGCGCCAGCAGTAAGAACACCGGGGAGCTGTTTTTT.